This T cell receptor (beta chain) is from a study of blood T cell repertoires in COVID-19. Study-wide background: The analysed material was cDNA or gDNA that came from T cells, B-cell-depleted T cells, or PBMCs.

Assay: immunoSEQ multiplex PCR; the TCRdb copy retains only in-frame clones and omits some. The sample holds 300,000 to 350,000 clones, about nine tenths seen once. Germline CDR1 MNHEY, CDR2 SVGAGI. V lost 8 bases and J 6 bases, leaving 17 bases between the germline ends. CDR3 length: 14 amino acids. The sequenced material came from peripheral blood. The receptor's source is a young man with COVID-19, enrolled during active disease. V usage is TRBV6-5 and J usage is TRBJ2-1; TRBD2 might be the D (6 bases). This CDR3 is CASVRRGTSNEQFF. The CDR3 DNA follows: TGTGCCAGCGTACGACGGGGGACCTCCAATGAGCAGTTCTTC.